Given below is one T cell receptor (beta chain) in context. Its antigen is currently unknown. This record comes from a study of shared clonotypes between healthy human individuals. Study-level findings and limits: The study generally estimated greater richness for naive than memory subsets.

Clones were sequenced by immunoSEQ multiplex PCR, and TCRdb holds only the in-frame ones, with some missing. The sample consists of 2 million to 3 million clones, over 85% of them appearing once. CDR1 is SGHRS and CDR2 is YFSETQ in the germline V gene. This CDR3 has 12 amino acids. V lost 3 bases and J lost 4, with 8 bases in between. The rearrangement joins TRBV5-1 to TRBJ2-7, with D tentatively TRBD1 or TRBD2 (5 bases each). This receptor was taken from a man younger than 35 in good health. Some clones in this sample may be carry-over from other donors' samples. Sequencing was performed on naive CD4+ T cells from PBMCs. Sample subset: CD45RA+ positively selected. The CDR3 loop is CASSWDRYEQYF. CDR3 nucleotide sequence: TGCGCCAGCAGCTGGGACCGATACGAGCAGTACTTC.